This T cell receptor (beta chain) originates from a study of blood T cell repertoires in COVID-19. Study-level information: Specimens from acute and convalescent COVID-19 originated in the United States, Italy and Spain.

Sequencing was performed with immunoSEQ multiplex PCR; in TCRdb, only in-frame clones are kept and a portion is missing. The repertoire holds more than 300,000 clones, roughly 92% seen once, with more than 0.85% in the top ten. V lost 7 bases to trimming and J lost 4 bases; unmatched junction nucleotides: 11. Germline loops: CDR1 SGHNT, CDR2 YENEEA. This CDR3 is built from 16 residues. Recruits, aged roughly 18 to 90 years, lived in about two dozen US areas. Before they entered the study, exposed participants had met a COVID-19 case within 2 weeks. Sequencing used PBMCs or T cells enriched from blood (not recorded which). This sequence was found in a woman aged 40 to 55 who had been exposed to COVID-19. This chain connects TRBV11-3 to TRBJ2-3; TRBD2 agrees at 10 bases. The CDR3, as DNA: TGTGCCAGCACCAATCTAGCGGGAGAATCCCCAGATACGCAGTATTTT. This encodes CASTNLAGESPDTQYF.